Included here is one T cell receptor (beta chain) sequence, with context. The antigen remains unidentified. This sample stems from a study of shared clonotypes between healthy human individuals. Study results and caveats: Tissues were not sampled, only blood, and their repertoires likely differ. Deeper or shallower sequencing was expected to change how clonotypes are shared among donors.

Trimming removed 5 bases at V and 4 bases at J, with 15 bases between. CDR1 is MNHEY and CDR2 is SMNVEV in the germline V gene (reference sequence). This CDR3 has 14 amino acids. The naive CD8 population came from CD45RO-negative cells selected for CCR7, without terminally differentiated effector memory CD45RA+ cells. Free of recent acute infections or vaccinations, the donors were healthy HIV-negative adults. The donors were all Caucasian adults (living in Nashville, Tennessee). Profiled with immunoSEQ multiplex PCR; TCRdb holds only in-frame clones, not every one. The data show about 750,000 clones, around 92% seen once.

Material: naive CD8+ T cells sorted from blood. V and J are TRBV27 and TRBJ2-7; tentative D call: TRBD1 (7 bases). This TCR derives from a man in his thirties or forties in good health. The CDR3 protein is CASSVTGEVYEQYF. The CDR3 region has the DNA TGTGCCAGCAGTGTAACAGGGGAGGTGTACGAGCAGTACTTC.